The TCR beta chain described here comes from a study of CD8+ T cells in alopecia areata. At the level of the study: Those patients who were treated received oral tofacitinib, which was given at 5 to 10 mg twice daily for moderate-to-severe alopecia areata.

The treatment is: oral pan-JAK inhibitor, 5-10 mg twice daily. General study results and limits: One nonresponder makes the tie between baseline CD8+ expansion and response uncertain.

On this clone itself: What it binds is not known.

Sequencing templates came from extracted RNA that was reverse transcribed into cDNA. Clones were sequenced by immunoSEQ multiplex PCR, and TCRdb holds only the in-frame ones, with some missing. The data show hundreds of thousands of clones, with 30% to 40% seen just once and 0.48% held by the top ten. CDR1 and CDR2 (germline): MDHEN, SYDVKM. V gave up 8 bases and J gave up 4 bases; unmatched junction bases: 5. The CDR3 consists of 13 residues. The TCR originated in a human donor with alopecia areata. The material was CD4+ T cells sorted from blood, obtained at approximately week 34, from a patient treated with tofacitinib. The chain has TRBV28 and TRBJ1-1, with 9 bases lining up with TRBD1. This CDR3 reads CASEPGQGTEAFF. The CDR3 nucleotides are TGTGCCAGCGAACCGGGACAGGGCACTGAAGCTTTCTTT.